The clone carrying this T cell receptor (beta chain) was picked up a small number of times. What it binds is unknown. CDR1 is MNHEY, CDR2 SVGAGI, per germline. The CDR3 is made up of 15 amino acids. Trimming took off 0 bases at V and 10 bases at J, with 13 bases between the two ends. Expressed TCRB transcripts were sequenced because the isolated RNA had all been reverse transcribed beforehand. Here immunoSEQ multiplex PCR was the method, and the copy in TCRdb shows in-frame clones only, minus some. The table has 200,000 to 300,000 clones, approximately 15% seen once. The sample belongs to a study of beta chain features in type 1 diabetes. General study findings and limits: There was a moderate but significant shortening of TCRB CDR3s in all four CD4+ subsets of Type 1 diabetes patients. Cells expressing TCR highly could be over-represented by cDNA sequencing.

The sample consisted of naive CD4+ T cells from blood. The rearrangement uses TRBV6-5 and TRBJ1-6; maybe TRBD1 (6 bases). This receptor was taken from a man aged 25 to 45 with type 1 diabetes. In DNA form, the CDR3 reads TGTGCCAGCAGTTACTCGAGCCAGGGGAGCTCACCCCTCCACTTT. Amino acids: CASSYSSQGSSPLHF.